This TCR beta chain was found in a study of blood T cell repertoires in COVID-19. Across the study: COVID-19 samples, acute and convalescent, were from the United States, Italy and Spain.

Trimming shortened V by 0 bases and J by 4 bases, and 16 bases separated the two germline ends. Germline CDR1 is MGHRA and CDR2 is YSYEKL. This CDR3 comprises 16 residues. Clones were sequenced by immunoSEQ multiplex PCR, and TCRdb holds only the in-frame ones, with some missing. The sample records roughly 240,000 clones, 84% being singletons. V and J are TRBV4-1 and TRBJ2-7, with a tentative D call TRBD2 (5 bases). The TCR originated in a man aged 40-49 years who had recovered from COVID-19. Sample: peripheral blood. This chain's CDR3 is CASSQDNRQRRYEQYF. In nucleotides, the CDR3 is TGCGCCAGCAGCCAAGATAATCGCCAGAGGAGGTACGAGCAGTACTTC.